The 18 T cell receptor beta chains below all came from one sample that was sequenced in a study of prognosis after radiotherapy for stage I lung cancer. TCR beta CDR3 amplification from genomic DNA was performed by two-round multiplex PCR. Gene-specific TRBV and TRBJ primers were used in PCR round one. From the multiplex PCR reads, TCRdb called clonotypes with MiXCR, one entry per CDR3 protein. This table holds over 25,000 distinct CDR3 sequences, 46% found once. The starting material was PBMCs, obtained before or after stereotactic body radiation therapy (not recorded which). The receptors were sampled from a donor aged 50 or older with non-small cell lung cancer.

The chain uses TRBV7-3 and TRBJ2-2; D possibly corresponds to TRBD2 (6 bases). Looked up from germline, CDR1 is SGHTA and CDR2 is FQGTGA. The V end was cut by 3 bases, the J end by 8 bases, with 16 bases between. This CDR3 is built from 15 residues. As DNA, the CDR3 is TGTGCCAGCAGCTTCGCCCGGTGCGGGACTGGGGAGCTGTTTTTT. Translated, it gives CASSFARCGTGELFF.

V is TRBV20-1 and J is TRBJ2-7; 9 bases map to TRBD1. J lost 3 bases, V lost 0 bases, and 3 bases had no gene match. Germline V gene sequence: CDR1 DFQATT, CDR2 SNEGSKA (reference sequence). There are 14 residues in the CDR3. Here the CDR3 DNA reads TGCAGTGCTAGAGATAGGGGACAGGGCTACGAGCAGTACTTC. Translated: CSARDRGQGYEQYF.

This clonotype was detected ten times or more. A much larger clone lies one base from this, so it may be a read error. The CDR3 DNA reads as TGTGCCAGCAGTTTACACGTGCGGCATGGCTACACCTTC. This sequence encodes CASSLHVRHGYTF. V gene TRBV12-3 or TRBV12-4 combines with J gene TRBJ1-2; D ambiguous. This CDR3 contains 13 residues. The V and J ends lost 2 bases and 6 bases respectively, with 10 bases between them.

The V gene is TRBV5-1, the J gene TRBJ2-2; D is possibly TRBD1 (6 bases). The V gene's germline CDR1 is SGHRS and CDR2 YFSETQ. V lost 4 bases and J lost 4, with 23 bases in between. This CDR3 is built from 18 residues. Written as DNA, the CDR3 is TGCGCCAGCAGCCCCAACCCCATCCAGGGGTCGGTCACCGGGGAGCTGTTTTTT. This encodes CASSPNPIQGSVTGELFF.

About this clonotype: Sequence at one end of the junction differs from germline and may be a read error. The chain carries TRBV5-1 and TRBJ1-5; no reliable D call. From germline, CDR1 is SGHRS and CDR2 YFSETQ. CDR3 length: 13 amino acids. The CDR3 DNA sequence: TGCTCCAGCATCGAGGGCCCGGGTCAGCCCCAGCATTTT. This gives the protein CSSIEGPGQPQHF.

The chain employs TRBV12-3 or TRBV12-4 and TRBJ2-3; 12 bases are shared with TRBD2. The CDR3 totals 17 residues. The junction had 16 bases not matched to a gene; V was cut back by 9 bases and J by 6 bases. The CDR3: CASRTLGLAGMGDTQYF. The CDR3 DNA is TGTGCCAGTAGAACCCTCGGACTAGCGGGGATGGGGGATACGCAGTATTTT.

This clonotype was detected many times. The conserved final phenylalanine or tryptophan is absent from the CDR3, which likely points to a read error. The chain couples TRBV12-3 or TRBV12-4 to TRBJ2-3; 7 positions match TRBD2. Trimming at V came to 7 bases and at J to 1 base, leaving 11 bases not matched to a gene. The CDR3 sequence is 16 residues long. CDR3 sequence: CASTRRVGGGTDTQYS. In DNA form, the CDR3 reads TGTGCCAGCACTCGCCGGGTGGGGGGGGGCACAGATACGCAGTATTCT.

The chain joins TRBV19 to TRBJ2-5, with 10 nucleotides matching TRBD2. Germline CDR1 and CDR2: LNHDA and SQIVND (reference sequence). V was pared by 7 bases and J by 6 bases, with 20 bases of the junction left unmatched. There are 18 residues in the CDR3. CDR3 nucleotide sequence: TGTGCCAGTATTACCCCGGGGGGGAGCGGGGGGGCGGTGAAGACCCAGTACTTC. Translated, it gives CASITPGGSGGAVKTQYF.

This clonotype was observed at least ten times. The chain links TRBV14 to TRBJ2-3, with no clear D. The CDR3 has 13 residues. V was trimmed by 4 bases and J by 1 base, leaving 6 bases between them. Germline V lookup: CDR1 SGHDN, CDR2 FVKESK. CDR3 sequence reads: CASSRQGTDTQYF. CDR3 DNA sequence: TGTGCCAGCAGCCGGCAGGGCACAGATACGCAGTATTTT.

This clonotype was counted ten times or more. V is TRBV29-1 and J is TRBJ1-2; D is ambiguous. The ends were cut back, 4 bases at V and 4 bases at J, with 13 bases in the middle. CDR3 length: 13 amino acids. Germline V CDR1 and CDR2: SQVTM, ANQGSEA. DNA for the CDR3: TGCAGCGTTGCAAACAGTGGGCCCTATGGCTACACCTTC. Amino acids: CSVANSGPYGYTF.

This clonotype was found many times. The V and J genes are TRBV6-1 and TRBJ2-5; D perhaps matches TRBD2 (6 bases). Germline values: CDR1 MNHNS, CDR2 SASEGT. Trimming left V 6 bases short and J 4 bases short, with 18 bases between. The CDR3 runs 15 residues. The CDR3 loop reads CASSVGDFWGETQYF. CDR3 coding DNA: TGTGCCAGCAGCGTGGGGGACTTCTGGGGAGAGACCCAGTACTTC.

By its share, this clonotype is medium-sized (0.01 to 0.1%). The rearrangement joins TRBV6-1 to TRBJ2-3; 8 bases align to TRBD2. This CDR3 region has 16 residues. Germline loops: CDR1 MNHNS, CDR2 SASEGT. J gave up 1 base and V 8 bases, and 11 bases lay outside the gene matches. The CDR3 DNA sequence: TGTGCCAGCTCCCGAAGTTATAGCGGGGGCACAGATACGCAGTATTTT. It specifies CASSRSYSGGTDTQYF.

This clonotype was detected many times. The chain carries TRBV9 and TRBJ1-6; D unresolved. This CDR3 has 14 amino acids. V was clipped by 0 bases and J by 7 bases, with 8 bases between them. CDR1 and CDR2 (germline): SGDLS, YYNGEE. CDR3 sequence reads: CASSVGTGNSPLHF. CDR3 bases: TGTGCCAGCAGCGTAGGGACGGGCAATTCACCCCTCCACTTT.

At least ten counts were recorded for this clonotype. The genes are TRBV12-3 or TRBV12-4 and TRBJ2-6; TRBD1 aligns across 7 bases. V was pared by 1 base and J by 4 bases, with 1 base of the junction left unmatched. The CDR3 totals 15 residues. The CDR3 loop reads CASSLVGQGANVLTF. CDR3 sequence (DNA): TGTGCCAGCAGTTTAGTGGGACAGGGGGCCAACGTCCTGACTTTC.

The genes are TRBV6-8 and TRBJ2-5; TRBD2 might be the D (6 bases). Germline V gene sequence: CDR1 MNHGY, CDR2 SAAAGT. The CDR3 has 15 residues. With 6 bases removed from V and 0 bases from J, the gap between germline ends came to 14 bases. The DNA for the CDR3 is TGTGCCAGCAGACCCCAAGCGGGCCACCAAGAGACCCAGTACTTC. It encodes CASRPQAGHQETQYF.

For this clonotype: The junction departs from the called germline gene at one end, perhaps through a read error. The J gene is TRBJ1-1, the V gene TRBV9; D call uncertain. Germline CDR1 reads SGDLS; CDR2 reads YYNGEE. This CDR3 comprises 13 residues. CDR3 nucleotides: TGCGCCAGCAGCGTCCGAATTGGGTCTGAAGCTTTCTTT. Protein sequence: CASSVRIGSEAFF.

This clonotype is medium-sized within its sample. The V gene is TRBV20-1, the J gene TRBJ2-7; D not resolved. The CDR3 length is 11 residues. V lost 0 bases to trimming and J lost 8 bases, with 8 bases between them. Germline V gives CDR1 DFQATT, CDR2 SNEGSKA (reference sequence). CDR3 DNA sequence: TGCAGTGCTAGAGATACCGCCCAGCAGTACTTC. This gives the protein CSARDTAQQYF.

V is TRBV12-3 or TRBV12-4 and J is TRBJ2-3; 8 nucleotides align to TRBD2. Trimming at V came to 5 bases and at J to 5 bases, leaving 9 bases not matched to a gene. The CDR3 has 15 amino acids. The CDR3 DNA reads as TGTGCCAGCAGTCCCGGGGACCGGGGGGGAGATACGCAGTATTTT. It is translated as CASSPGDRGGDTQYF.